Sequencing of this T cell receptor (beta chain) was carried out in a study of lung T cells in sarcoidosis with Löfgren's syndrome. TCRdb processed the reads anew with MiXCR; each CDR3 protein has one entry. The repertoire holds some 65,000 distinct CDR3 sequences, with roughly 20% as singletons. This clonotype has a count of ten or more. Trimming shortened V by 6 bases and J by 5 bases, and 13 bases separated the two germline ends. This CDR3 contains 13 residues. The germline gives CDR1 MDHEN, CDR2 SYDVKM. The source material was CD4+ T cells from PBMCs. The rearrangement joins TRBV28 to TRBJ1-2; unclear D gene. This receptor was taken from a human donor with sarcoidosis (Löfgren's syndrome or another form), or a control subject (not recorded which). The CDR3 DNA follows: TGTGCCAGCAGCCTCCCCATGGAGTATGGCTACACCTTC. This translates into CASSLPMEYGYTF.